These T cell receptor beta chains were read from a single sample in a study of blood T cell repertoires in COVID-19. Libraries were prepared by immunoSEQ multiplex PCR; TCRdb keeps only in-frame clonotypes and omits some of them. The sample has 300,000 to 500,000 clones, nearly 90% seen once; the top ten hold around 2.1%. Sequences were obtained from PBMCs or T cells enriched from blood (not recorded which). The receptors were sampled from a woman aged 35 to 49 with acute COVID-19. Each CDR3 is given with its conserved first and last residue. The D gene is left open where the match is weak. Size values are once, few and many counts, or a class for expanded clones, and some rows have none.

size: NA; D: NA; V: TRBV9; J: TRBJ1-4; DNA: TGTGCCAGCAGCGTAGCAGGGTCAACTAATGAAAAACTGTTTTTT; CDR3: CASSVAGSTNEKLFF
size: NA; D: TRBD1; V: TRBV5-1; J: TRBJ1-4; DNA: TGCGCCAGCAGCCCCACGGAAGACAGGGGTAAACTGTTTTTT; CDR3: CASSPTEDRGKLFF
size: NA; D: TRBD1; V: TRBV5-1; J: TRBJ2-3; DNA: TGCGCCAGCAGCGGACTGACAGGGAGTTCAGATACGCAGTATTTT; CDR3: CASSGLTGSSDTQYF
size: once; D: NA; V: TRBV6-6; J: TRBJ2-1; DNA: TGTGCCAGCAGTTACTCCGGCAGGGACAATGAGCAGTTCTTC; CDR3: CASSYSGRDNEQFF
size: NA; D: NA; V: TRBV12-3/TRBV12-4; J: TRBJ2-7; DNA: TGTGCCAGCAGTTTTATGTACGAGCAGTACTTC; CDR3: CASSFMYEQYF
size: NA; D: NA; V: TRBV15; J: TRBJ2-7; DNA: TGTGCCACCAGCAGGTCCGGGGGCGAGCAGTACTTC; CDR3: CATSRSGGEQYF
size: NA; D: NA; V: TRBV2; J: TRBJ2-2; DNA: TGTGCCAGCTTAACCGGGACTCCCACCGGGGAGCTGTTTTTT; CDR3: CASLTGTPTGELFF
size: NA; D: NA; V: TRBV3-1/TRBV3-2; J: TRBJ1-1; DNA: TGTGCCAGCAGCCAGGGGGGGACTGAAGCTTTCTTT; CDR3: CASSQGGTEAFF
size: few; D: NA; V: TRBV24-1; J: TRBJ2-3; DNA: TGTGCCACCAGCCGCTCGCAGACGGGGACAGATACGCAGTATTTT; CDR3: CATSRSQTGTDTQYF
size: NA; D: TRBD2; V: TRBV19; J: TRBJ2-1; DNA: TGTGCCAGTAGTATTCGCGGCGGGGGGGCTGGTGAGCAGTTCTTC; CDR3: CASSIRGGGAGEQFF
size: NA; D: TRBD1; V: TRBV5-1; J: TRBJ2-7; DNA: TGCGCCAGCAGCTTGGGAGACAGGGCCTACGAGCAGTACTTC; CDR3: CASSLGDRAYEQYF